The subject of this entry is one T cell receptor (beta chain). This sample was included in a study of blood T cell repertoires in COVID-19. CDR1 is SGHTS and CDR2 is YDEGEE in the germline V gene. Trimming took 0 bases from V and 4 from J, leaving 22 bases between them. This CDR3 is built from 18 residues. In the original analysis: Reference gene primer amplification gave estimated nucleated cell counts. The method was immunoSEQ multiplex PCR; TCRdb's version includes in-frame clones alone and lacks a portion of them. V, J and clone size derive from that table, while D and trimming were established from the DNA sequence. The table records hundreds of thousands of clones, 80% to 90% of them present only once.

Sequencing input: PBMCs or T cells enriched from blood (not recorded which). The TCR sequence derives from a man aged 50-60 years who had been exposed to COVID-19. The rearrangement joins TRBV5-8 to TRBJ1-1; D is possibly TRBD1 (6 bases). The CDR3 here is CASSLDGGAIQRVTEAFF. CDR3 DNA: TGTGCCAGCAGCTTGGACGGGGGGGCAATTCAGAGGGTCACTGAAGCTTTCTTT. The entire variable domain, with the rest obtained from reference TRBV5-8 and TRBJ1-1, is as follows: EAGVTQSPTHLIKTRGQQATLRCSPISGHTSVYWYQQALGLGLQFLLWYDEGEERNRGNFPPRFSGRQFPNYSSELNVNALELEDSALYLCASSLDGGAIQRVTEAFFGQGTRLTVV.